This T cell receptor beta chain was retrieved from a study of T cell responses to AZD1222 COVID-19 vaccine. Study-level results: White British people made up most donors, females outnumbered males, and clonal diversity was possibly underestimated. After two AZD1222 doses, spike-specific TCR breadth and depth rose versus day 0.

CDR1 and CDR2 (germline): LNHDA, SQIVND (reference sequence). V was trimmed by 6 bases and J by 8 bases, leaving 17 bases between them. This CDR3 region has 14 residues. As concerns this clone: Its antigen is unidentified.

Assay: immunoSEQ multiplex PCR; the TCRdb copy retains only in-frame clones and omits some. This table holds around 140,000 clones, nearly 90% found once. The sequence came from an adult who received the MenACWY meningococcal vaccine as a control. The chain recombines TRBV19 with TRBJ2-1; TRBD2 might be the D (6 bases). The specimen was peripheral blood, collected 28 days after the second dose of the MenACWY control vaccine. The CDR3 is CASRPGRPFDEQFF. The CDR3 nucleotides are TGTGCCAGTAGACCTGGGAGGCCTTTCGATGAGCAGTTCTTC.